This T cell receptor beta chain comes out of a study of cytotoxic CD8 clonotypes in ibrutinib-treated CLL. Assay: immunoSEQ multiplex PCR; the TCRdb copy retains only in-frame clones and omits some. The sample includes some 350,000 clones, 67% of them seen just once. This clone was counted a few times. Per the germline V gene, CDR1 is KGHSH and CDR2 is LQKENI. V was trimmed by 3 bases and J by 7 bases, leaving 12 bases between them. The CDR3 has 14 amino acids. This TCR came from a human donor with chronic lymphocytic leukemia. The genes are TRBV18 and TRBJ1-4, with D uncertain. Source: PBMCs, taken after 36 months of ibrutinib treatment. The CDR3 nucleotides read TGTGCCAGCTCACCGGACGGAGTGGGTGAAAAACTGTTTTTT. Its translation: CASSPDGVGEKLFF.